The sequence of this TCR beta chain was determined in a study of PD-1 and CTLA-4 blockade in melanoma (dated by TCRdb to the early 2020s). Regarding the study in general: The study compared how PD-1 blockade and CTLA-4 blockade affected the melanoma-reactive CD8 T cell response in patients with melanoma.

To prepare the library, the immunoSEQ multiplex PCR assay was applied. The table was pulled from immuneACCESS by TCRdb, which kept in-frame rearrangements only. Such tables lose some clones; where checked, under half of the loss comes from unresolved V genes, and the rest has no known cause. For this sample the table gives about 31,000 clones, of which 91% were detected only once. In total, the top ten clones hold about 8.6% of the sample. Measured from the cysteine to the phenylalanine, the CDR3 is 16 residues long. The DNA shown is the 48-base CDR3, in frame from base 1. According to the germline V gene (reference sequence), CDR1 reads SEHNR and CDR2 reads FQNEAQ. V is trimmed back by 5 bases and J by 4 bases, and the junction contains 11 bases that no gene match accounts for. This clone occurred once. No antigen is known for it. Base-call qualities are not available, and no considerably larger clone is one nucleotide away.

The chain uses TRBV7-9 and TRBJ1-3, and 7 bases in between align with TRBD1. This clonotype was sampled from a human donor with melanoma. The material sequenced was CD8+ T cells from peripheral blood, taken from a patient given anti-PD-1 treatment. The nucleotides are TGTGCCAGCAGCCACATGACAGGGTTGGAAGGAAACACCATATATTTT. Its coded protein is CASSHMTGLEGNTIYF.